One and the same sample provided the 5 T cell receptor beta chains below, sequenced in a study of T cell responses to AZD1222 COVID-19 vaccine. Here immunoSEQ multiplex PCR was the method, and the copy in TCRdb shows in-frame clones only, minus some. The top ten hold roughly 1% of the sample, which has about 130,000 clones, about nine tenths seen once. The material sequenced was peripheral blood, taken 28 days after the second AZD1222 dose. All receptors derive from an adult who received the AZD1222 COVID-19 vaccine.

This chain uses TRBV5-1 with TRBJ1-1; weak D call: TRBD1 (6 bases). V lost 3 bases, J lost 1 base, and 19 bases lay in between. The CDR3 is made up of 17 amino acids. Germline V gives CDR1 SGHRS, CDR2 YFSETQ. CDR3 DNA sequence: TGCGCCAGCAGCTCTACCCCCGGGGGGCAGGGGAACACTGAAGCTTTCTTT. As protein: CASSSTPGGQGNTEAFF.

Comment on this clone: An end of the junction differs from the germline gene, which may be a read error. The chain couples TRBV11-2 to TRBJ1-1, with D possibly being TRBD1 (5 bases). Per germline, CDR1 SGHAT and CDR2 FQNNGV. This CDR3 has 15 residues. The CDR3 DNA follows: TGTGCCAGCAGCCCTGGGAGGGCAGGGAACGCTGAAGCTTTCTTT. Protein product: CASSPGRAGNAEAFF.

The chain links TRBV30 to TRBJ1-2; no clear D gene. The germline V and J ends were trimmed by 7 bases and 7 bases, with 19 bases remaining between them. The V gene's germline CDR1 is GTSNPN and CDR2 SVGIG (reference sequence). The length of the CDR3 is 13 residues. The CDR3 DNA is TGTGCCTCCTTAGGCGGGCAACTGGGTGGCTACACCTTC. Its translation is CASLGGQLGGYTF.

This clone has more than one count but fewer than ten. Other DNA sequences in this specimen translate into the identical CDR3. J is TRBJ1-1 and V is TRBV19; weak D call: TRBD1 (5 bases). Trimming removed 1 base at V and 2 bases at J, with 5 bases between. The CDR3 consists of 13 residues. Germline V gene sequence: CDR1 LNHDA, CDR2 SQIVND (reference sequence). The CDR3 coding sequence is TGTGCCAGTAGTATAGGGGGCAACACTGAAGCTTTCTTT. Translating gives CASSIGGNTEAFF. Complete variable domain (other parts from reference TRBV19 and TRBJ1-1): DGGITQSPKYLFRKEGQNVTLSCEQNLNHDAMYWYRQDPGQGLRLIYYSQIVNDFQKGDIAEGYSVSREKKESFPLTVTSAQKNPTAFYLCASSIGGNTEAFFGQGTRLTVV.

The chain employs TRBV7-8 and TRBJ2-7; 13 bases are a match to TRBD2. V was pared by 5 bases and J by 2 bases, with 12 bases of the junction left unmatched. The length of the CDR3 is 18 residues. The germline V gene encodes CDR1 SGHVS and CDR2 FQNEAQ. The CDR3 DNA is TGTGCCAGCAGCCCACTCCCGGGACTAGCGGGGCGGCCCTACGAGCAGTACTTC. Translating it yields CASSPLPGLAGRPYEQYF.